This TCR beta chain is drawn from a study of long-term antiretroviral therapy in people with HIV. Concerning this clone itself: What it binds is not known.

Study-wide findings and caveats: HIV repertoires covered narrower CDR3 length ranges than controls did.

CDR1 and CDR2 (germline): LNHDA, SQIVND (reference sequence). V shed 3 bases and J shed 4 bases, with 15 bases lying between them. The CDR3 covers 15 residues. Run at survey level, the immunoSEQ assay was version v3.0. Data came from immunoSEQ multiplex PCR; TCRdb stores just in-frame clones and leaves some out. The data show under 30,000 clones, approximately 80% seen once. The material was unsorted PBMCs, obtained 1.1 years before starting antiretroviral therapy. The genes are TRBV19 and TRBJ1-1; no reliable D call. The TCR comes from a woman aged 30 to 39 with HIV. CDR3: CASSIGNRVGTEAFF. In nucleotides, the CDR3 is TGTGCCAGTAGTATTGGGAATCGGGTGGGCACTGAAGCTTTCTTT. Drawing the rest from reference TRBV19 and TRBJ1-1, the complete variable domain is DGGITQSPKYLFRKEGQNVTLSCEQNLNHDAMYWYRQDPGQGLRLIYYSQIVNDFQKGDIAEGYSVSREKKESFPLTVTSAQKNPTAFYLCASSIGNRVGTEAFFGQGTRLTVV.